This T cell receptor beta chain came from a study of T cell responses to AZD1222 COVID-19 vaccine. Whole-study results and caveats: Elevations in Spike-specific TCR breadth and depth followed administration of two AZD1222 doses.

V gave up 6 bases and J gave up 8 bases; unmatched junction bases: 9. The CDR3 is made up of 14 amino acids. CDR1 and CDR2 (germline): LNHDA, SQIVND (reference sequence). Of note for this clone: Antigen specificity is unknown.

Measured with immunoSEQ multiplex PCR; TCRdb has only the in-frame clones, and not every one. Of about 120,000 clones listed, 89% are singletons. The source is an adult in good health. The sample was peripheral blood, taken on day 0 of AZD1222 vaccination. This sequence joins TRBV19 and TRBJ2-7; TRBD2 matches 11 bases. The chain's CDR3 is CASSGTSGGTQQYF. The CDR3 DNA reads TGTGCCAGTAGCGGGACTAGCGGTGGTACGCAGCAGTACTTC. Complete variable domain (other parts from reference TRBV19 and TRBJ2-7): DGGITQSPKYLFRKEGQNVTLSCEQNLNHDAMYWYRQDPGQGLRLIYYSQIVNDFQKGDIAEGYSVSREKKESFPLTVTSAQKNPTAFYLCASSGTSGGTQQYFGPGTRLTVT.